These T cell receptor beta chains were read from a single sample in a study of blood T cell repertoires in COVID-19. This table comes from immunoSEQ multiplex PCR, and its TCRdb copy is limited to in-frame clones, with some not included. The repertoire holds 150,000 to 200,000 clones, with over 80% as singletons. The sequenced material came from peripheral blood. These TCRs come from a woman older than 75 with COVID-19, enrolled during active disease. Both conserved end residues are part of each CDR3. A D gene is named only where the DNA matches it firmly. Where a row states a size, it is once, few, many or the class of an expanded clone; other rows omit it.

j_call,clone_size,d_call,v_call,cdr3_nt,cdr3_aa
TRBJ2-3,few,TRBD2,TRBV7-2,TGTGCCAGCAGCTCTAGCGGGGGGTATACGCAGTATTTT,CASSSSGGYTQYF
TRBJ1-2,.,.,TRBV6-5,TGTGCCAGCAGGGGGCCGATGAGGGGCTACACCTTC,CASRGPMRGYTF
TRBJ2-2,once,.,TRBV5-1,TGCGCCAGCAGCTTATCCAGGGTAGACACCGGGGAGCTGTTTTTT,CASSLSRVDTGELFF
TRBJ2-7,.,TRBD1,TRBV5-6,TGTGCCAGCAGCACGGGACAGGGACCCTACGAGCAGTACTTC,CASSTGQGPYEQYF
TRBJ1-5,.,.,TRBV28,TGTGCCAGCCGGTCCTCGGGCAATCAGCCCCAGCATTTT,CASRSSGNQPQHF
TRBJ1-1,.,TRBD1,TRBV27,TGTGCCAGCAGTTTTTGGGACAGGATGAACACTGAAGCTTTCTTT,CASSFWDRMNTEAFF
TRBJ1-2,once,TRBD1,TRBV19,TGTGCCAGTAGTAAGACAGGGAATCCCGGCTACACCTTC,CASSKTGNPGYTF
TRBJ1-2,.,TRBD1,TRBV6-6,TGTGCCAGCAGCAAGGGACAGAACTATGGCTACACCTTC,CASSKGQNYGYTF
TRBJ2-2,.,.,TRBV3-1/TRBV3-2,TGTGCCAGCAGCCCCCGCGGGAAGGGGGCGGGCGGGGAGCTGTTTTTT,CASSPRGKGAGGELFF
TRBJ2-3,many,TRBD2,TRBV24-1,TGTGCCACCAGAGGACTAGCGGAAGATACGCAGTATTTT,CATRGLAEDTQYF
TRBJ1-1,.,.,TRBV18,TGTGCCAGCTCGGACGGGAGGAACACTGAAGCTTTCTTT,CASSDGRNTEAFF
TRBJ1-5,.,.,TRBV19,TGTGCCAGTAGTCCGAGGGCCGAAATCCCCCAGCATTTT,CASSPRAEIPQHF
TRBJ1-5,.,.,TRBV25-1,TGTGCCAGCAGTGAATGGGAGGAAAATCAGCCCCAGCATTTT,CASSEWEENQPQHF
TRBJ2-2,many,TRBD2,TRBV5-1,TGCGCCAGCAGCAAAGGACTAGCGGTGTATGAGGAGCTGTTTTTT,CASSKGLAVYEELFF
TRBJ2-1,.,TRBD1,TRBV7-3,TGTGCCAGCAGCTCGCTGGGACAGTACAATGAGCAGTTCTTC,CASSSLGQYNEQFF
TRBJ2-1,.,.,TRBV16,TGTGCCAGCAGCCCCGTCGCGGCCTCCTACAATGAGCAGTTCTTC,CASSPVAASYNEQFF